One sample yielded the 12 T cell receptor beta chains listed below, sequenced in a study of ipilimumab plus nivolumab after autologous stem cell transplantation. The method was immunoSEQ multiplex PCR; TCRdb's version includes in-frame clones alone and lacks a portion of them. The sample has fewer than 85,000 clones, 83% seen once. The source material was PBMCs, sampled in a trial of ipilimumab plus nivolumab as post-transplant consolidation. These receptors came from a male donor with diffuse large B-cell lymphoma.

V gene TRBV7-2 combines with J gene TRBJ2-1; no clear D gene. Germline V gene sequence: CDR1 SGHTA, CDR2 FQGNSA. The CDR3 loop spans 12 amino acids. Deletions cut 0 bases from V and 7 bases from J, with 4 bases between. CDR3 protein: CASSLALNEQFF. CDR3 nucleotide sequence: TGTGCCAGCAGCTTAGCTCTTAATGAGCAGTTCTTC.

This clone was counted only a few times. V gene TRBV6-5 combines with J gene TRBJ1-6, with D perhaps matching TRBD1 (6 bases). The CDR3 totals 15 residues. Germline V gives CDR1 MNHEY, CDR2 SVGAGI. The V and J ends lost 4 bases and 15 bases respectively, with 22 bases between them. The CDR3 loop is CASSSTTTGREDLHF. CDR3 nucleotides: TGTGCCAGCAGTTCCACCACGACAGGACGAGAGGACCTCCACTTT.

The chain uses TRBV5-1 and TRBJ2-5; D is perhaps TRBD1 (5 bases). The DNA end favors TRBJ2-7, so the J call may be wrong. CDR1 is SGHRS and CDR2 is YFSETQ in the germline V gene. The CDR3 covers 14 residues. This CDR3 reads CASSSPRGRNEQYF. Written as DNA, the CDR3 is TGCGCCAGCAGCTCTCCAAGGGGCCGGAACGAGCAGTACTTC.

The chain is built from TRBV4-1 and TRBJ2-1; a possible D gene is TRBD2 (6 bases). Trimming shortened V by 3 bases and J by 5 bases, and 14 bases separated the two germline ends. This CDR3 region has 15 residues. Germline CDR1 MGHRA, CDR2 YSYEKL. CDR3 in DNA: TGCGCCAGCAGCCACTTAGCGGTCCCAGACAATGAGCAGTTCTTC. The encoded protein is CASSHLAVPDNEQFF.

The V gene is TRBV5-1, the J gene TRBJ2-1, with D hard to call. The CDR3 loop spans 16 amino acids. Germline V gene data show CDR1 as SGHRS and CDR2 as YFSETQ. Trimming removed 0 bases at V and 1 base at J, with 11 bases between. Here the CDR3 reads CASSLDTTLSYNEQFF. CDR3 nucleotides: TGCGCCAGCAGCTTGGACACTACTCTGTCCTACAATGAGCAGTTCTTC. Full variable domain (outside the CDR3, taken from reference TRBV5-1 and TRBJ2-1): KAGVTQTPRYLIKTRGQQVTLSCSPISGHRSVSWYQQTPGQGLQFLFEYFSETQRNKGNFPGRFSGRQFSNSRSEMNVSTLELGDSALYLCASSLDTTLSYNEQFFGPGTRLTVL.

This clone was seen once. The rearrangement uses TRBV5-1 and TRBJ2-5; possibly TRBD2 for D (6 bases). The V end was cut by 4 bases, the J end by 3 bases, with 13 bases between. The length of the CDR3 is 14 residues. Germline V gene data show CDR1 as SGHRS and CDR2 as YFSETQ. The CDR3 region is CASSPEGFKETQYF. The CDR3 nucleotides are TGCGCCAGCAGCCCGGAGGGGTTCAAAGAGACCCAGTACTTC.

The rearrangement uses TRBV10-3 and TRBJ2-3; D is possibly TRBD1 (6 bases). Trimming shortened V by 8 bases and J by 2 bases, and 14 bases separated the two germline ends. The length of the CDR3 is 14 residues. Germline V gene lookup returns CDR1 ENHRY and CDR2 SYGVKD. CDR3: CAIGGSGDTDTQYF. CDR3 in DNA: TGTGCCATCGGGGGCTCAGGAGACACAGATACGCAGTATTTT.

This clone came up a few times. The rearrangement joins TRBV10-3 to TRBJ1-2, with TRBD1 identical over 8 bases. After removal of 0 bases from V and 7 bases from J, the junction contained 7 bases not matched to a gene. Germline V gives CDR1 ENHRY, CDR2 SYGVKD. There are 15 residues in the CDR3. CDR3 sequence reads: CAISESRTGFGGYTF. The CDR3 region has the DNA TGTGCCATCAGTGAGTCCCGGACAGGGTTCGGTGGCTACACCTTC.

V and J are TRBV10-1 and TRBJ1-1; the D is unclear. The CDR3 spans 17 residues. Germline CDR1 WNHNN, CDR2 SYGVQD (reference sequence). The V end lost 6 bases, the J end lost 0 bases, and 20 bases lay between the germline ends. This chain's CDR3 is CASSSLPWKPLNTEAFF. CDR3 nucleotides: TGCGCCAGCAGCTCCCTTCCTTGGAAGCCTTTGAACACTGAAGCTTTCTTT.

The chain has TRBV11-2 and TRBJ2-7, with 10 bases identical to TRBD1. The CDR3 is 14 amino acids. J lost 5 bases, V lost 5 bases, and 6 bases had no gene match. The germline V gene encodes CDR1 SGHAT and CDR2 FQNNGV. The CDR3 DNA reads as TGTGCCAGCAGCCTGGACAGGGGGTTACACGAGCAGTACTTC. It specifies CASSLDRGLHEQYF. The full variable domain, with the rest looked up from reference TRBV11-2 and TRBJ2-7, is EAGVAQSPRYKIIEKRQSVAFWCNPISGHATLYWYQQILGQGPKLLIQFQNNGVVDDSQLPKDRFSAERLKGVDSTLKIQPAKLEDSAVYLCASSLDRGLHEQYFGPGTRLTVT.

Concerning this clone: The sample contains more than one DNA sequence encoding this CDR3. The rearrangement joins TRBV5-1 to TRBJ1-1; D not resolved. The CDR3 covers 14 residues. Trimming stripped 0 bases from V and 2 bases from J, with 8 bases between. From germline, CDR1 is SGHRS and CDR2 YFSETQ. CDR3 nucleotides: TGCGCCAGCAGCTTGGATCGGGTTAACACTGAAGCTTTCTTT. It encodes CASSLDRVNTEAFF.

In its sample, this clone was seen once. The genes are TRBV4-1 and TRBJ2-1, with TRBD2 as a possible D gene (5 bases). The CDR3 has 17 amino acids. Between the trimmed V and J ends, which lost 1 base and 1 base, there was a span of 14 bases. The germline gives CDR1 MGHRA, CDR2 YSYEKL. Written as DNA, the CDR3 is TGCGCCAGCAGCCAAGGTCCAGGAGGTACGTCCTACAATGAGCAGTTCTTC. Translated, it gives CASSQGPGGTSYNEQFF.